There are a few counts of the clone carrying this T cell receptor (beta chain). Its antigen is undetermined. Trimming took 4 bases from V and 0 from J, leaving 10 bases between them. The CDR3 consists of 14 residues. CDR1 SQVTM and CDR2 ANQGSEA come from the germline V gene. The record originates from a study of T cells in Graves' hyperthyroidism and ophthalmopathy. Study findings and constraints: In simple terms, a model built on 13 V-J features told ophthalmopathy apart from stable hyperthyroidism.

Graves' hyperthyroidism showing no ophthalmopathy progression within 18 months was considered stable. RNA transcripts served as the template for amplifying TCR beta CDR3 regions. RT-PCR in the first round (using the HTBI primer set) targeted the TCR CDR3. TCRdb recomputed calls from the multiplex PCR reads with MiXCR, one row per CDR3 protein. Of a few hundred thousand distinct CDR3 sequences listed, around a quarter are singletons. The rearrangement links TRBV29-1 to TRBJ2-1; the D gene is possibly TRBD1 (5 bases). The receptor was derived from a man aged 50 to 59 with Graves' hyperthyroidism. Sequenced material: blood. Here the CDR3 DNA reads TGCAGCGTTGGGGCTCAGGGCTCCTACAATGAGCAGTTCTTC. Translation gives CSVGAQGSYNEQFF.